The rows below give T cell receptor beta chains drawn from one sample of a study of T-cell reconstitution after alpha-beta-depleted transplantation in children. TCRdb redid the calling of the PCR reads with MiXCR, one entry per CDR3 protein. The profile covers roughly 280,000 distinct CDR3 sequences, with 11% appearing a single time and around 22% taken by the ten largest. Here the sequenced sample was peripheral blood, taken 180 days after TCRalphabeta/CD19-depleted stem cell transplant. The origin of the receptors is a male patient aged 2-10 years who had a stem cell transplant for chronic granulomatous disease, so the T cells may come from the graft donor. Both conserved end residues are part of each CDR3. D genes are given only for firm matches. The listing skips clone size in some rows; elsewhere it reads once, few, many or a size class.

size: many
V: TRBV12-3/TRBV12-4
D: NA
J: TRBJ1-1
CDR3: CASSYPWGQLAEAFF
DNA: TGTGCCAGCAGTTATCCCTGGGGCCAGTTGGCTGAAGCTTTCTTT

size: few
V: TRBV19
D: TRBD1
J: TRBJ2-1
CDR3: CASSTDRGVADNEQFF
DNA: TGTGCCAGTAGTACGGACAGGGGAGTAGCGGACAATGAGCAGTTCTTC

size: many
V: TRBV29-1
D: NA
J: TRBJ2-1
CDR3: CSVRAATYNEQFF
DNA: TGCAGCGTTAGAGCGGCGACCTACAATGAGCAGTTCTTC

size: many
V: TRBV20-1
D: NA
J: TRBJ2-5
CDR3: CSAGSYTDKETQYF
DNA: TGCAGTGCTGGGAGCTACACAGATAAAGAGACCCAGTACTTC

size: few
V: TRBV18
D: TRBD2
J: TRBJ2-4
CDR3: CASSPQGGGRRDIQYF
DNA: TGTGCCAGCTCACCACAGGGCGGGGGGCGCCGTGACATTCAGTACTTC

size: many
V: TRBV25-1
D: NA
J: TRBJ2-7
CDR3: CASSVLAGEQYF
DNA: TGTGCCAGCAGTGTACTAGCTGGCGAGCAGTACTTC

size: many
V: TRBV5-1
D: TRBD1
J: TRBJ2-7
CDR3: CASRSGQSSYEQYF
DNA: TGCGCCAGCAGATCGGGACAGAGCTCCTACGAGCAGTACTTC

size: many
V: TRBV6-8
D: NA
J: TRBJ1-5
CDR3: CASSPNVNQPQHF
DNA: TGTGCCAGCAGTCCGAATGTCAATCAGCCCCAGCATTTT

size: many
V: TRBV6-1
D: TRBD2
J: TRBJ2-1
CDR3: CASSALAASDEQFF
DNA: TGTGCCAGCAGCGCACTAGCGGCTTCGGATGAGCAGTTCTTC

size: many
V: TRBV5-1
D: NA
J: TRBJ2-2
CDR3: CASSLLLSSTGELFF
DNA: TGCGCCAGCAGCTTGTTGCTTTCCAGCACCGGGGAGCTGTTTTTT

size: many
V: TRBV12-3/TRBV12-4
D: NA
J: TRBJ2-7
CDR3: CASLRSDSYEQYF
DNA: TGTGCCAGCTTGAGAAGCGACTCCTACGAGCAGTACTTC

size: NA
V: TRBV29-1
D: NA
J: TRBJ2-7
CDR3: CSVVAVSYEQYF
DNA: TGCAGCGTTGTGGCAGTCTCCTACGAGCAGTACTTC

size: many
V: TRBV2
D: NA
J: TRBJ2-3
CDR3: CASTQTDTQYF
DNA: TGTGCCAGCACCCAGACAGATACGCAGTATTTT

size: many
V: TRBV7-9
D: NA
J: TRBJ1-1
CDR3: CASSWGGEAFF
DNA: TGTGCCAGCAGCTGGGGGGGTGAAGCTTTCTTT

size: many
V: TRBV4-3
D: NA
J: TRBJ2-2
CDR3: CASSQESAVGELFF
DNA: TGCGCCAGCAGCCAAGAGTCTGCGGTCGGGGAGCTGTTTTTT

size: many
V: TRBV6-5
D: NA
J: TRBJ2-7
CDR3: CASSYLGISYEQYF
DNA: TGTGCCAGCAGTTATTTAGGGATCTCCTACGAGCAGTACTTC

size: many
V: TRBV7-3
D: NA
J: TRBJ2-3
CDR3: CASSDGTHTDTQYF
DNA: TGTGCCAGCAGCGACGGGACACACACAGATACGCAGTATTTT

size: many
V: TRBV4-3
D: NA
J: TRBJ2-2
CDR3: CASSQARGGELFF
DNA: TGCGCCAGCAGCCAAGCCCGGGGCGGGGAGCTGTTTTTT

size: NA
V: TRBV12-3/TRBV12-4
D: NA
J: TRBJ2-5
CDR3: CASSFRRRETQYF
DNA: TGTGCCAGCAGTTTTCGGCGGAGGGAGACCCAGTACTTC

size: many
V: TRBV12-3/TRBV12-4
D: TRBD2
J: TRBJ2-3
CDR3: CATAIPGGPDTQYF
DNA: TGTGCCACCGCGATTCCGGGAGGGCCAGATACGCAGTATTTT

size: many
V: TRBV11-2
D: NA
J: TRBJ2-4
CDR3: CASSPSRIQYF
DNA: TGTGCCAGCAGCCCAAGTCGCATTCAGTACTTC

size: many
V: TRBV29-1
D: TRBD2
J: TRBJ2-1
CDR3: CSANPAGGQFF
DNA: TGCAGCGCCAACCCTGCGGGGGGGCAGTTCTTC

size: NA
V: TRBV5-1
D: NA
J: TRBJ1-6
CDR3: CASTPGGGLFNSPLHF
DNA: TGCGCCAGCACCCCCGGAGGGGGTTTGTTTAATTCACCCCTCCACTTT

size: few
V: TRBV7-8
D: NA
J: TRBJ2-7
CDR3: CASSAYEASYEQYF
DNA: TGTGCCAGCAGCGCTTATGAAGCCTCCTACGAGCAGTACTTC

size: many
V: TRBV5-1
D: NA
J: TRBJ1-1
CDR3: CASSMGPAEAFF
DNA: TGCGCCAGCAGCATGGGACCGGCTGAAGCTTTCTTT

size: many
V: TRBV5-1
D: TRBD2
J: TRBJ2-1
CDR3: CASSTTSGSHEQFF
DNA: TGCGCCAGCAGCACGACTAGCGGGAGTCATGAGCAGTTCTTC

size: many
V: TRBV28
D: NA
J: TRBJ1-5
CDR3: CASSSERGNGNQPQHF
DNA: TGTGCCAGCAGTTCCGAACGGGGGAACGGCAATCAGCCCCAGCATTTT

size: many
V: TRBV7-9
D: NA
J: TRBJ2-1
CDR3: CASSLVGQGDPGYNEQFF
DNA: TGTGCCAGCAGCTTAGTCGGTCAGGGTGATCCGGGGTACAATGAGCAGTTCTTC

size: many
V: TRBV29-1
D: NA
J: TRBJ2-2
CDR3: CSVGGRFTGELFF
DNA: TGCAGCGTTGGGGGGAGGTTCACCGGGGAGCTGTTTTTT

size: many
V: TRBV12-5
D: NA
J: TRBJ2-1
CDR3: CASGLVFGQHNEQFF
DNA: TGTGCTAGTGGTTTGGTATTCGGACAACACAATGAGCAGTTCTTC

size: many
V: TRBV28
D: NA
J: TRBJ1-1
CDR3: CASSFRGTEAFF
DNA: TGTGCCAGCAGTTTTAGGGGTACTGAAGCTTTCTTT

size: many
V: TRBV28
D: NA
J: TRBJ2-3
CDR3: CASSFGLASRPQYF
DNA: TGTGCCAGCAGTTTCGGGCTAGCGTCACGCCCGCAGTATTTT

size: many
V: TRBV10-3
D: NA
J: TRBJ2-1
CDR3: CAISPIGGRPMGEQFF
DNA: TGTGCCATCAGCCCAATTGGGGGGAGGCCGATGGGGGAGCAGTTCTTC

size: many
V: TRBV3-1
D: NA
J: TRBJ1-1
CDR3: CASSLGRNTEAFF
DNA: TGTGCCAGCAGCCTAGGACGGAACACTGAAGCTTTCTTT